These 27 T cell receptor beta chains were sequenced from one sample in a study of blood T cells in healthy people across ages (dated by TCRdb to between 2015 and 2017). Libraries were built with 5' RACE. The instrument given in TCRdb is Illumina HiSeq 2500. A second PCR of roughly 7 to 11 cycles was performed with a sample-barcoded 5' primer and a J-beta primer mix. The public reads were quality trimmed at Q25 with fastp and then assembled into clones with MiXCR by TCRdb, keeping productive beta chains. Rows are combined by CDR3 protein, so each entry shows the most common genes and DNA. Recorded for this sample are 700,000 or so distinct CDR3 sequences; 20% to 25% of them occurred a single time. The ten largest clones capture roughly 22% of the sample. The sequencing input was blood. These receptors all stem from a man between 65 and 79 years old in good health.

The chain recombines TRBV4-2 with TRBJ2-2; 9 bases are shared with TRBD2. The V gene's germline CDR1 is LGHNA and CDR2 YNFKEQ. After removal of 2 bases from V and 4 bases from J, the junction contained 8 bases not matched to a gene. This CDR3 spans 17 amino acids. The CDR3 nucleotides read TGTGCCAGCAGCCAAATGATAGCGGGGGTTCCCACCGGGGAGCTGTTTTTT. Protein sequence: CASSQMIAGVPTGELFF.

J is TRBJ2-3 and V is TRBV20-1; D might be TRBD1 (6 bases). The V and J ends lost 3 bases and 0 bases respectively, with 13 bases between them. CDR3 length: 15 residues. Germline V CDR1 and CDR2: DFQATT, SNEGSKA (reference sequence). CDR3 protein: CSASPGTTSTDTQYF. The CDR3, as DNA: TGCAGTGCTAGCCCCGGGACAACTAGCACAGATACGCAGTATTTT.

This clonotype was detected ten times or more. J is TRBJ2-1 and V is TRBV7-9; possibly TRBD2 for D (6 bases). Germline loops: CDR1 SEHNR, CDR2 FQNEAQ (reference sequence). The CDR3 sequence is 13 residues long. V was cut by 0 bases and J by 7 bases, with 7 bases left in between. The CDR3 coding sequence is TGTGCCAGCAGCTTAGCCGGGGGAAATGAGCAGTTCTTC. Its translation is CASSLAGGNEQFF.

The chain links TRBV12-3 or TRBV12-4 to TRBJ1-2, with TRBD1 identical over 8 bases. The CDR3 covers 12 residues. V was pared by 4 bases and J by 7 bases, with 2 bases of the junction left unmatched. The CDR3 is CASSSGGVGYTF. CDR3 coding DNA: TGTGCCAGCAGTTCAGGGGGCGTTGGCTACACCTTC.

This clonotype was found a few times. The chain recombines TRBV20-1 with TRBJ2-3, with 11 bases lining up with TRBD2. Trimming removed 4 bases from V and 0 bases from J; junction bases left unmatched: 12. Germline V gene sequence: CDR1 DFQATT, CDR2 SNEGSKA (reference sequence). The CDR3 has 18 residues. CDR3 loop: CSATGTSGGGASTDTQYF. In nucleotides, the CDR3 is TGCAGTGCTACCGGGACTAGCGGTGGAGGGGCTAGCACAGATACGCAGTATTTT.

The CDR3, as DNA: TGTGCCAGCAGCCAAGGGTTCGAGGGTAAAGCCGAGCAGTACTTC. Residues: CASSQGFEGKAEQYF. The chain couples TRBV3-1 to TRBJ2-7, with a possible D match to TRBD2 (5 bases). CDR1 is LGHDT, CDR2 YNNKEL, per germline (reference sequence). This CDR3 is 15 amino acids long. Deletions cut 1 base from V and 6 bases from J, with 16 bases between.

The chain carries TRBV19 and TRBJ1-3; a possible D gene is TRBD1 (6 bases). This CDR3 region has 16 residues. V gave up 5 bases and J gave up 0 bases, with 14 bases separating them. Germline V gives CDR1 LNHDA, CDR2 SQIVND (reference sequence). The CDR3 nucleotides read TGTGCCAGTAGTCCCGACAGGTGGAGCTCTGGAAACACCATATATTTT. Encoded protein: CASSPDRWSSGNTIYF.

The genes are TRBV9 and TRBJ2-7, with D unresolved. Germline V gene data show CDR1 as SGDLS and CDR2 as YYNGEE. Trimming took 4 bases from V and 3 from J, leaving 5 bases between them. The length of the CDR3 is 11 residues. CDR3 sequence (DNA): TGTGCCAGCAGCACCTACTACGAGCAGTACGTC. It codes for CASSTYYEQYV.

This clonotype was seen only a few times. CDR3 protein: CASSLGLGPYEQYV. The CDR3 DNA sequence: TGCGCCAGCAGCCTAGGACTGGGCCCCTACGAGCAGTACGTC. The J gene is TRBJ2-5, the V gene TRBV4-3; a possible D gene is TRBD2 (5 bases). The closer fit of TRBJ2-7 to the DNA end suggests the J call may be wrong. The CDR3 totals 14 residues. Germline CDR1 reads LGHNA; CDR2 reads YSLEER.

The CDR3 protein is CASSLTRSGELFF. CDR3 nucleotides: TGTGCCAGCAGCCTCACGAGGTCCGGGGAGCTGTTTTTT. This sequence joins TRBV11-2 and TRBJ2-2; D unresolved. With 5 bases removed from V and 6 bases from J, the gap between germline ends came to 10 bases. CDR3 size: 13 residues. The germline gives CDR1 SGHAT, CDR2 FQNNGV.

The V call is TRBV19, the J call TRBJ2-2; 8 nucleotides agree with TRBD2. Germline CDR1 reads LNHDA; CDR2 reads SQIVND (reference sequence). The trim removed 3 bases at V and 7 bases at J, leaving 10 bases unmatched. CDR3 length equals 16 residues. In DNA, the CDR3 is TGTGCCAGTAGTATTCTGTCCGGGAGGGCTGTCGGGGAGCTGTTTTTT. Protein sequence: CASSILSGRAVGELFF.

This clonotype was counted a few times. V usage is TRBV28 and J usage is TRBJ1-4; D gene ambiguous. The ends were cut back, 6 bases at V and 0 bases at J, with 5 bases in the middle. Germline CDR1 and CDR2: MDHEN and SYDVKM. This CDR3 comprises 13 residues. CDR3 DNA sequence: TGTGCCAGCAGGGATCCAACTAATGAAAAACTGTTTTTT. The encoded protein is CASRDPTNEKLFF.

The rearrangement uses TRBV13 and TRBJ1-1; D is undetermined. Trimming took 5 bases from V and 2 from J, leaving 18 bases between them. In germline, CDR1 is PRHDT, CDR2 FYEKMQ (reference sequence). CDR3 size: 16 residues. The CDR3 DNA reads TGTGCCAGCAGCCCAACCCGGGAGGGTCCCAACACTGAAGCTTTCTTT. Translating gives CASSPTREGPNTEAFF. Combining the CDR3 with reference TRBV13 and TRBJ1-1 gives the whole variable domain AAGVIQSPRHLIKEKRETATLKCYPIPRHDTVYWYQQGPGQDPQFLISFYEKMQSDKGSIPDRFSAQQFSDYHSELNMSSLELGDSALYFCASSPTREGPNTEAFFGQGTRLTVV.

The chain employs TRBV11-2 and TRBJ2-3; D assignment may be TRBD1 or TRBD2 (5 bases each). The CDR3 is 14 residues long. From germline, CDR1 is SGHAT and CDR2 FQNNGV. Trimming took off 6 bases at V and 0 bases at J, with 10 bases between the two ends. This chain's CDR3 is CASRGVMSTDTQYF. CDR3 bases: TGTGCCAGCAGGGGGGTGATGAGCACAGATACGCAGTATTTT.

The J gene is TRBJ2-3, the V gene TRBV29-1; perhaps TRBD1 as D (6 bases). Per germline, CDR1 SQVTM and CDR2 ANQGSEA. The CDR3 runs 16 residues. V gave up 4 bases and J gave up 4 bases, with 21 bases separating them. This CDR3 reads CSVVSPGAIGADTQYF. The CDR3 nucleotides read TGCAGCGTTGTGAGTCCAGGGGCGATTGGGGCAGATACGCAGTATTTT.

Concerning this clonotype: A read error may explain this, as a much larger clone is one base away. CDR3 sequence reads: CASSAHNEQLF. The CDR3 DNA is TGCGCCAGCAGTGCACACAATGAGCAGCTCTTC. V is TRBV10-2 and J is TRBJ2-5; D is undetermined. The CDR3 is 11 amino acids. Germline loops: CDR1 WSHSY, CDR2 SAAADI.

This clonotype was recorded many times. This sequence joins TRBV20-1 and TRBJ1-1, with 9 bases matching TRBD1. The germline V gene encodes CDR1 DFQATT and CDR2 SNEGSKA (reference sequence). V lost 3 bases and J lost 2; bases outside the gene matches: 7. The CDR3 runs to 15 residues. CDR3 amino acids: CSARRPGQGNTEAFF. The CDR3 DNA follows: TGCAGTGCTAGGCGGCCGGGACAGGGAAACACTGAAGCTTTCTTT.

The chain recombines TRBV7-2 with TRBJ2-7; 10 bases map to TRBD2. The J call may be mistaken, given a closer DNA end match to TRBJ2-1. Germline CDR1 is SGHTA and CDR2 is FQGNSA. The CDR3 consists of 18 residues. The CDR3 DNA reads TGTGCCAGCAGCCGCAAGGGGACTAGCGAACCGCCGGGCAATGAGCAGTTCTTC. Protein: CASSRKGTSEPPGNEQFF.

This rearrangement joins TRBV3-1 to TRBJ2-1; D possibly corresponds to TRBD1 (6 bases). Germline V gene data show CDR1 as LGHDT and CDR2 as YNNKEL (reference sequence). V was trimmed by 3 bases and J by 7 bases, leaving 10 bases between them. The CDR3 sequence is 13 residues long. The CDR3 DNA follows: TGTGCCAGCAGCCACGGACAGCCAAATGAGCAGTTCTTC. This sequence encodes CASSHGQPNEQFF.

The sample holds a few counts of this clonotype. The rearrangement joins TRBV6-5 to TRBJ1-2, with D possibly matching TRBD1 (5 bases). The CDR3 is 14 residues long. CDR1 is MNHEY, CDR2 SVGAGI, per germline. Between the trimmed V and J ends, which lost 2 bases and 8 bases, there was a span of 15 bases. The CDR3 DNA is TGTGCCAGCAGTTACGATTCGGGGCCAAGAGGCTACACCTTC. As protein: CASSYDSGPRGYTF.

This clonotype showed up just a few times. Just one base apart from a much larger clone, this may be a read error. This sequence joins TRBV5-1 and TRBJ2-5, with a tentative D call TRBD2 (6 bases). CDR3 size: 12 residues. CDR1 SGHRS and CDR2 YFSETQ come from the germline V gene. The CDR3: CASSGDSETQSF. CDR3 DNA sequence: TGCGCCAGCTCCGGGGACTCCGAGACCCAGTCCTTC.

This clonotype was observed a handful of times. V gene TRBV20-1 combines with J gene TRBJ2-5, with D maybe TRBD2 (6 bases). The CDR3 loop spans 12 amino acids. The V gene's germline CDR1 is DFQATT and CDR2 SNEGSKA (reference sequence). The CDR3 DNA follows: TGCAGGGCGTTAGCGGCGGGGGAGACCCAGTACTTC. This gives the protein CRALAAGETQYF.

This clonotype was counted only a few times. This chain joins TRBV7-2 and TRBJ2-1, with unresolved D. The CDR3 has 14 amino acids. The germline CDR1 and CDR2 sequences are SGHTA and FQGNSA. V dropped 0 bases and J dropped 7 bases, with 10 bases sitting between them. The CDR3 region has the DNA TGTGCCAGCAGCTTAGCAGCTGTCTTGAATGAGCAGTTCTTC. Protein sequence: CASSLAAVLNEQFF. Together with reference TRBV7-2 and TRBJ2-1, the CDR3 gives the full variable domain: GAGVSQSPSNKVTEKGKDVELRCDPISGHTALYWYRQSLGQGLEFLIYFQGNSAPDKSGLPSDRFSAERTGGSVSTLTIQRTQQEDSAVYLCASSLAAVLNEQFFGPGTRLTVL.

This clonotype was counted a few times. The chain employs TRBV25-1 and TRBJ2-7; D is uncertain. The DNA end is more similar to TRBJ2-1, so the J call may be wrong. Germline values: CDR1 MGHDK, CDR2 SYGVNS. This CDR3 comprises 13 residues. The DNA of the CDR3 is TGTGCCAGCATGCTTGGGCCAGAACGTGAGCAGTTCTTC. Amino acid sequence: CASMLGPEREQFF.

The V and J genes are TRBV5-1 and TRBJ2-5, with TRBD1 matching 8 bases. The V gene end was trimmed by 4 bases and the J gene end by 3 bases; junction bases not matched to a gene: 8. CDR3 length: 15 amino acids. Germline assignment: CDR1 SGHRS and CDR2 YFSETQ. The CDR3 sequence is CASSRWTGSKETQYF. The CDR3, as DNA: TGCGCCAGCAGCCGATGGACAGGGAGTAAAGAGACCCAGTACTTC.

The gene calls are TRBV19 and TRBJ2-2, with D maybe TRBD1 (5 bases). This CDR3 is built from 15 residues. Trimming stripped 6 bases from V and 6 bases from J, with 17 bases between. CDR1 LNHDA and CDR2 SQIVND come from the germline V gene (reference sequence). Here the CDR3 reads CASSRISRDSGELFF. DNA of the CDR3: TGTGCCAGTAGCCGGATCTCCAGGGATTCCGGGGAGCTGTTTTTT.

J is TRBJ1-4 and V is TRBV5-1; 8 nucleotides align to TRBD1. J gave up 7 bases and V 0 bases, and 5 bases lay outside the gene matches. Germline CDR1 SGHRS, CDR2 YFSETQ. The CDR3 covers 15 residues. CDR3 amino acids: CASSLGGTGREKLFF. CDR3 sequence (DNA): TGCGCCAGCAGCTTGGGCGGGACAGGCCGTGAAAAACTGTTTTTT.